These T cell receptor beta chains were read from a single sample in a study of brain T cells in children with intractable seizures. Method: immunoSEQ multiplex PCR; TCRdb's copy keeps in-frame clones and lacks some. The table has hundreds of thousands of clones, about 94% seen once. Sequencing used peripheral blood, obtained approximately 5 months after surgery. The source is a boy younger than two with tuberous sclerosis and intractable seizures. Both conserved end residues are part of each CDR3. D genes are given only for firm matches. The size field is filled for only some rows; it gives once, few, many or a size class.

TRBV19	-	-	15	TRBJ1-5	TGTGCCAGTAGTATGGTCGTTCAGGGGAATCAGCCCCAGCATTTT	CASSMVVQGNQPQHF
TRBV5-4	-	-	13	TRBJ2-3	TGTGCCAGCAGCTTGCCCCTCACAGATACGCAGTATTTT	CASSLPLTDTQYF
TRBV7-9	-	TRBD2	15	TRBJ2-3	TGTGCCAGCAGCTTAGTTATTAGCGGGTCAGATACGCAGTATTTT	CASSLVISGSDTQYF
TRBV27	-	TRBD1	13	TRBJ1-1	TGTGCCAGCAGTGCGGACAGGCCGCCCGAAGCTTTCTTT	CASSADRPPEAFF
TRBV3-1/TRBV3-2	once	-	14	TRBJ1-4	TGTGCCAGCAAGAAAGCAAACGCCAATGAAAAACTGTTTTTT	CASKKANANEKLFF
TRBV2	-	-	17	TRBJ2-7	TGTGCCAGCAGTGAAGAGGGTCTGGGCCTGGGGAGGTACGAGCAGTACTTC	CASSEEGLGLGRYEQYF
TRBV28	-	-	16	TRBJ2-2	TGTGCCAGCAACCGGGACTCGACAGGAAACACCGGGGAGCTGTTTTTT	CASNRDSTGNTGELFF
TRBV7-9	-	TRBD1	16	TRBJ2-7	TGTGCCAGCAGCCATAGCCGTGGACAGGGAGCCTACGAGCAGTACTTC	CASSHSRGQGAYEQYF
TRBV20-1	-	-	13	TRBJ1-6	TGCAGTGCTAGTGCGGGGTTTGATTCACCCCTCCACTTT	CSASAGFDSPLHF
TRBV5-1	-	TRBD2	14	TRBJ2-1	TGCGCCAGCAGCTCCCCCCTAGCGGGTGATGAGCAGTTCTTC	CASSSPLAGDEQFF
TRBV28	-	TRBD1	15	TRBJ1-3	TGTGCCAGCAGTTCCGGGACAGCTACCGGAAACACCATATATTTT	CASSSGTATGNTIYF
TRBV19	-	-	14	TRBJ1-1	TGTGCCAGTAGTATTTCGGCCGGGAACACTGAAGCTTTCTTT	CASSISAGNTEAFF
TRBV7-9	-	-	15	TRBJ1-1	TGTGCCAGCAGCCCACCGACCCCGGGCCTCACTGAGGCTTTCTTT	CASSPPTPGLTEAFF
TRBV5-4	-	TRBD1	13	TRBJ1-2	TGTGCCAGCAGCTTGTGGGACAGTCGGGGCTACACCTTC	CASSLWDSRGYTF
TRBV11-2	-	-	16	TRBJ2-5	TGTGCCAGCAGCTTATTAGCTTCAGGGTACCGGGAGACCCAGTACTTC	CASSLLASGYRETQYF
TRBV7-9	-	-	15	TRBJ1-6	TGTGCCAGCAGCGGCCAGGGTGGGGGATGGTCACCCCTCCACTTT	CASSGQGGGWSPLHF
TRBV4-1	-	-	14	TRBJ1-1	TGCGCCAGCAGCCCGGACATACCGAACACTGAAGCTTTCTTT	CASSPDIPNTEAFF
TRBV27	-	-	11	TRBJ2-7	TGTGCCAGCTCAACGGGGGTCGAGCAGTACTTC	CASSTGVEQYF
TRBV6-5	-	-	14	TRBJ1-2	TGTGCCAGCAGCTTTGGGGCCGGGGGCGATGGCTACACCTTC	CASSFGAGGDGYTF
TRBV28	-	-	15	TRBJ2-2	TGTGCCAGCAGGGGAGCTCAGGGGTACACCGGGGAGCTGTTTTTT	CASRGAQGYTGELFF
TRBV29-1	-	TRBD1	12	TRBJ1-1	TGCAGCGCCCGGACAGGAAACACTGAAGCTTTCTTT	CSARTGNTEAFF
TRBV18	-	-	15	TRBJ1-2	TGTGCCAGCTCCCCAAAGGGAAACTTTAACTATGGCTACACCTTC	CASSPKGNFNYGYTF
TRBV6-6	-	-	13	TRBJ2-1	TGTGCCAGCAGTTACCCGGGGTACAATGAGCAGTTCTTC	CASSYPGYNEQFF
TRBV27	-	-	16	TRBJ1-6	TGTGCCAGCAGTTTCGGGGGGGCCCTACTTAATTCACCCCTCCACTTT	CASSFGGALLNSPLHF
TRBV24-1	-	TRBD2	13	TRBJ2-2	TGTGCCACCAGTATTAGGACCGGGGGGAAGCTGTTTTTT	CATSIRTGGKLFF
TRBV12-3/TRBV12-4	-	-	12	TRBJ2-3	TGTGCCAGCAGGGTAGGCCCAGATACGCAGTATTTT	CASRVGPDTQYF
TRBV4-1	-	-	16	TRBJ2-7	TGCGCCAGCAGCCAAGAAGATTCGGCACAATCATACGAGCAGTACTTC	CASSQEDSAQSYEQYF
TRBV7-3	-	TRBD2	13	TRBJ2-3	TGTGCCAGCAGGAGCGGGAACACAGATACGCAGTATTTT	CASRSGNTDTQYF
TRBV2	-	-	14	TRBJ1-1	TGTGCCAGCAGGTCTGACAGCGGGGCAACTGAAGCTTTCTTT	CASRSDSGATEAFF
TRBV2	-	TRBD1	15	TRBJ1-5	TGTGCCAGCAGTGTTATGGACAGGGAGTATCAGCCCCAGCATTTT	CASSVMDREYQPQHF
TRBV13	-	-	15	TRBJ2-1	TGTGCCAGCAGCTTACGGGTTGGGCCCTACAATGAGCAGTTCTTC	CASSLRVGPYNEQFF
TRBV11-2	-	-	15	TRBJ1-2	TGTGCCAGCAGCGTAACAGGGATCTCAGTTTATGGCTACACCTTC	CASSVTGISVYGYTF
TRBV5-4	-	-	13	TRBJ2-7	TGTGCCAGCAGCCTAGAATCGGAGATCGAGCAGTACTTC	CASSLESEIEQYF
TRBV4-2	-	TRBD2	19	TRBJ2-1	TGTGCCAGCAGCCAAGTCGGACTAGCGGGGGCCCAACCCTACAATGAGCAGTTCTTC	CASSQVGLAGAQPYNEQFF
TRBV6-5	-	-	14	TRBJ1-2	TGTGCCAGCAGTCCCCCTGCGGGTTACTATGGCTACACCTTC	CASSPPAGYYGYTF
TRBV9	-	TRBD2	16	TRBJ2-3	TGTGCCAGCAGCGTCGGCGGGGGGGTCCTCACAGATACGCAGTATTTT	CASSVGGGVLTDTQYF
TRBV7-2	-	-	15	TRBJ2-1	TGTGCCAGCAGCTTAGCCCCGGGACTTGACAATGAGCAGTTCTTC	CASSLAPGLDNEQFF
TRBV27	-	TRBD2	14	TRBJ2-2	TGTGCCAGCAGGACTAGCGGATACACCGGGGAGCTGTTTTTT	CASRTSGYTGELFF
TRBV9	once	-	13	TRBJ1-4	TGTGCCAGCAGCGTGGGGACTAATGAAAAACTGTTTTTT	CASSVGTNEKLFF
TRBV5-5	-	-	17	TRBJ2-5	TGTGCCAGCAGCGGAAGAGGACAGATTAGATTACAAGAGACCCAGTACTTC	CASSGRGQIRLQETQYF